This T cell receptor beta chain is from a study of CD4 T cells in relation to SARS-CoV-2 and coronaviruses. In the study overall: PBMCs were cultured with antigen for roughly 11 days before TCR beta sequencing.

CDR3 length: 14 amino acids. J lost 7 bases, V lost 6 bases, and 5 bases had no gene match. Germline loops: CDR1 LNHDA, CDR2 SQIVND (reference sequence). Notes on this clone: The target antigen is unknown.

Data came from immunoSEQ multiplex PCR; TCRdb stores just in-frame clones and leaves some out. The sample records tens of thousands of clones, 77% being singletons. The chain links TRBV19 to TRBJ2-1; 11 nucleotides agree with TRBD2. The sample comprised memory CD4+ T cells from PBMCs, cultured in vitro. This TCR was sampled from an adult with COVID-19. The CDR3 loop is CASRASGGKNEQFF. CDR3 nucleotide sequence: TGTGCCAGTAGGGCTAGCGGGGGGAAAAATGAGCAGTTCTTC.